This T cell receptor (beta chain) comes out of a study of blood T cell repertoires in COVID-19. The data were produced by immunoSEQ multiplex PCR, yet TCRdb's version contains in-frame clones alone and is incomplete. The table shows around 250,000 clones, with over 70% occurring only once. Germline V gene data show CDR1 as SGHAT and CDR2 as FQNNGV. V was pared by 5 bases and J by 7 bases, with 10 bases of the junction left unmatched. The CDR3 runs 14 residues. This receptor was identified in a middle-aged woman who had been exposed to COVID-19. Sample: PBMCs or T cells enriched from blood (not recorded which). The genes are TRBV11-2 and TRBJ1-2, with 7 positions matching TRBD1. The CDR3 DNA sequence: TGTGCCAGCAGCAAAGGGTCCACAGGGGCTGGCTACACCTTC. It yields the protein CASSKGSTGAGYTF.